This T cell receptor beta chain comes out of a study of response to subunit inactivated influenza vaccine. Study results and caveats: T cells newly recruited by each seasonal influenza vaccination are few, the authors suggested.

The germline V gene encodes CDR1 SGHTA and CDR2 FQGNSA. The length of the CDR3 is 15 residues. V shed 3 bases and J shed 3 bases, with 12 bases lying between them. There are a few counts of this clonotype. The target antigen is unknown. In TCRdb, the RT-PCR reads were re-called with MiXCR into one record per CDR3 protein. The table has hundreds of thousands of distinct CDR3 sequences, less than 20% seen once. The input for sequencing was PBMCs from blood, taken 11 to 12 days after vaccination. The TCR was taken from a man aged 50 or older who received an inactivated influenza vaccine. The chain carries TRBV7-2 and TRBJ1-3; a weak D match, TRBD1 (5 bases). Here the CDR3 DNA reads TGTGCCAGCAGCTTCCAGGGTCAGTATGGAAACACCATATATTTT. Translating gives CASSFQGQYGNTIYF.